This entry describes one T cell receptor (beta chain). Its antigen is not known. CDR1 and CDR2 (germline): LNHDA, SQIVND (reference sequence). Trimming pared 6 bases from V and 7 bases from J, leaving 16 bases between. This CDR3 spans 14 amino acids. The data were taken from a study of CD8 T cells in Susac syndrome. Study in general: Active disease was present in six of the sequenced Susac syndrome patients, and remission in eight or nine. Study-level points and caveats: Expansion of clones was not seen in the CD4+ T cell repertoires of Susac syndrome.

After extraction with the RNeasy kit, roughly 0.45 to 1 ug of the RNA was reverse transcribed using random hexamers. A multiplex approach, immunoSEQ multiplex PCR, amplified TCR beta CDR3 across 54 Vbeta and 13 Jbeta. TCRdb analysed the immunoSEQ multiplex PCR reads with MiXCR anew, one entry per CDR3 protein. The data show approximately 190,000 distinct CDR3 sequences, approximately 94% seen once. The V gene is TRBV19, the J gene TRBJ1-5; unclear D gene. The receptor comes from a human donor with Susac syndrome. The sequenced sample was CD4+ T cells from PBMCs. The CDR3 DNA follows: TGTGCCAGTAGGTACCGGGGAGGCGGGCAGCCCCAGCATTTT. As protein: CASRYRGGGQPQHF.